Below, one TCR beta chain is given with its context. The target antigen is unknown. The sample comes from a study of cytomegalovirus exposure and HLA in healthy donors. PCR used 60 Vbeta primers and 13 Jbeta primers. As processed by the authors: Later reanalysis found tens of millions of unique TCR beta chains, roughly 9.9 million of them shared. The protocol was immunoSEQ multiplex PCR, while the TCRdb copy is restricted to in-frame clones and leaves out a portion. D and trimming come from the DNA, and the V and J calls and clone size come from that table. The sample carries under 200,000 clones, around 80% recorded once. General observations from the study: The classifier reportedly diagnosed cytomegalovirus status with high sensitivity and specificity. The likely explanation for a cluster of highly shared sequence variants was sequencing artifact.

Sequencing was carried out using PBMCs. This receptor was taken from a woman between 45 and 60 years old in good health and CMV-seropositive.

CDR3 loop: CASSSLFSGARDEQYF. The CDR3 coding sequence is TGTGCCAGCAGCTCCCTTTTTAGCGGAGCCCGAGACGAGCAGTACTTC. J is TRBJ2-7 and V is TRBV7-9; D might be TRBD2 (6 bases). The V gene's germline CDR1 is SEHNR and CDR2 FQNEAQ (reference sequence). This CDR3 spans 16 amino acids. Trimming left V 4 bases short and J 5 bases short, with 21 bases between. The variable domain in full, with the rest retrieved from reference TRBV7-9 and TRBJ2-7, is DTGVSQNPRHKITKRGQNVTFRCDPISEHNRLYWYRQTLGQGPEFLTYFQNEAQLEKSRLLSDRFSAERPKGSFSTLEIQRTEQGDSAMYLCASSSLFSGARDEQYFGPGTRLTVT.